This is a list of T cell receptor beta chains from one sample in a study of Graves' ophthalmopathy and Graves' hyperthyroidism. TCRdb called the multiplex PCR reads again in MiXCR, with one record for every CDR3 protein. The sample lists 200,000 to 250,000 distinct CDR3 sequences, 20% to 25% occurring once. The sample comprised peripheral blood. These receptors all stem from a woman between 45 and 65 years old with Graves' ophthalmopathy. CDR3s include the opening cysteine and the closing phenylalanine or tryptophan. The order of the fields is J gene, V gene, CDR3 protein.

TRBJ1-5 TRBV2 CASTRDRDSVRAQHF
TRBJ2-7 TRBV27 CAVLTSNEQYF
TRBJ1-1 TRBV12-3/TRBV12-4 CASSLPGQGATEAFF
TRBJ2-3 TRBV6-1 CASRLTDTQYF
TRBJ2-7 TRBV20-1 CSAKTSGRVSYEQYF
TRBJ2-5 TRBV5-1 CASSPTQGSETQYF
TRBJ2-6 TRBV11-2 CASSLRGGSGANVLTF
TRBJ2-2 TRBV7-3 CASSSTERELPGELFF
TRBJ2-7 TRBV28 CATKQGSHEQYF
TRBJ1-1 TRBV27 CASSTPDRWNTEAFF
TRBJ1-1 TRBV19 CASRQGGPTNTEAFF
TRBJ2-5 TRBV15 CATSRDLRQGWETQYF